The next 10 T cell receptor beta chains were all read from a single sample in a study of T cell responses to AZD1222 COVID-19 vaccine. Some clones are missing from TCRdb's copy, which holds only in-frame ones; the method was immunoSEQ multiplex PCR. The table includes roughly 150,000 clones, about 87% detected once. The sequenced sample was peripheral blood, obtained 28 days after the second AZD1222 dose. The receptor source for this set is an adult who received the AZD1222 COVID-19 vaccine.

This sequence joins TRBV27 and TRBJ2-1; D perhaps matches TRBD2 (7 bases). This CDR3 spans 14 amino acids. The germline V gene encodes CDR1 MNHEY and CDR2 SMNVEV (reference sequence). Trimming cost V 5 bases and J 5 bases, with 13 bases left between them. The CDR3 region has the DNA TGTGCCAGCAGTGGGGGGGCCGCGGACAATGAGCAGTTCTTC. This sequence encodes CASSGGAADNEQFF.

On this clone: The junction departs from the called germline gene at one end, perhaps through a read error. This chain joins TRBV7-3 and TRBJ1-1; TRBD1 matches at 9 bases. Germline lookup yields CDR1 SGHTA and CDR2 FQGTGA. CDR3 length: 12 residues. The CDR3 coding sequence is TGTGCCAGCAGCTGGCACAGGGGGCCAAACCCATTT. Its protein product is CASSWHRGPNPF.

V is TRBV6-5 and J is TRBJ1-3; D is uncertain. CDR1 is MNHEY, CDR2 SVGAGI, per germline. The CDR3 has 14 amino acids. With 6 bases removed from V and 2 bases from J, the gap between germline ends came to 11 bases. The CDR3 sequence is CASRTPNTGNTIYF. The CDR3 nucleotides are TGTGCCAGCAGGACCCCAAACACTGGAAACACCATATATTTT.

The rearrangement uses TRBV5-6 and TRBJ2-7; 9 nucleotides line up with TRBD1. Germline CDR1 is SGHDT and CDR2 is YYEEEE. The CDR3 is made up of 14 amino acids. Trimming at V came to 5 bases and at J to 0 bases, leaving 3 bases not matched to a gene. The DNA for the CDR3 is TGTGCCAGCAGTGGGACAGGGAGCTCCTACGAGCAGTACTTC. Translated, it gives CASSGTGSSYEQYF.

The V call is TRBV2, the J call TRBJ2-2, with unresolved D. Germline V CDR1 and CDR2: SNHLY, FYNNEI. This CDR3 has 13 residues. Trimming took 6 bases from V and 4 from J, leaving 9 bases between them. The CDR3 loop is CASRGFGTGELFF. Here the CDR3 DNA reads TGTGCCAGCAGGGGTTTTGGCACCGGGGAGCTGTTTTTT.

The CDR3 loop reads CASSLEGGHNQPQHF. CDR3 DNA: TGTGCCAGCAGTTTAGAAGGGGGCCACAATCAGCCCCAGCATTTT. The chain employs TRBV27 and TRBJ1-5, with 7 bases lining up with TRBD1. This CDR3 spans 15 amino acids. The germline gives CDR1 MNHEY, CDR2 SMNVEV (reference sequence). V trimming: 2 bases; J trimming: 3 bases; junction bases outside the gene matches: 4.

This chain joins TRBV7-6 and TRBJ2-3, with 9 bases lining up with TRBD2. Trimming took 1 base from V and 2 from J; bases not matched to a gene: 4. This CDR3 region has 16 residues. From germline, CDR1 is SGHVS and CDR2 FNYEAQ. The CDR3 coding sequence is TGTGCCAGCAGCTTAGGGGCTAGCGGGAACACAGATACGCAGTATTTT. Amino acid sequence: CASSLGASGNTDTQYF.

This clone was seen once. The rearrangement uses TRBV4-3 and TRBJ2-3; D possibly uses TRBD1 or TRBD2 (6 bases each). The germline CDR1 and CDR2 sequences are LGHNA and YSLEER. V was trimmed by 0 bases and J by 6 bases, leaving 10 bases between them. This CDR3 contains 14 residues. The CDR3 reads CASSQEGGLDTQYF. The CDR3 bases are TGCGCCAGCAGCCAAGAAGGGGGGTTGGATACGCAGTATTTT.

V usage is TRBV4-3 and J usage is TRBJ2-2; weak D call: TRBD2 (5 bases). The CDR3 loop spans 14 amino acids. Germline CDR1 reads LGHNA; CDR2 reads YSLEER. The V end lost 0 bases, the J end lost 13 bases, and 15 bases lay between the germline ends. The CDR3 loop reads CASSQDEGLGGLFF. The CDR3 DNA follows: TGCGCCAGCAGCCAAGATGAGGGCCTGGGCGGGCTGTTTTTT.

The chain uses TRBV28 and TRBJ1-2; a weak D match, TRBD1 (6 bases). CDR1 MDHEN and CDR2 SYDVKM come from the germline V gene. V was trimmed by 9 bases and J by 2 bases, leaving 10 bases between them. The CDR3 covers 12 residues. The CDR3 DNA is TGTGCCAGTGCCACAGGGAACTATGGCTACACCTTC. It is translated as CASATGNYGYTF.